This T cell receptor beta chain was recorded in a study of blood T cell repertoires in COVID-19. Study at large: Whether acute or convalescent, the COVID-19 samples came from the United States, Italy and Spain. Sample material is recorded as cDNA or gDNA derived from T cells, B-cell-depleted T cells, or PBMCs.

Authors' processing steps: Scientists estimated how many nucleated cells there were by amplifying reference gene primers. The table came from immunoSEQ multiplex PCR; TCRdb's copy has only in-frame clones and leaves some out. The V and J calls and the clone size are those of that table, but D and trimming were determined from the DNA. The sample lists 30,000 to 50,000 clones; around 84% were seen once. The V end lost 0 bases, the J end lost 3 bases, and 12 bases lay between the germline ends. This CDR3 comprises 15 residues. Per germline, CDR1 SGHDN and CDR2 FVKESK. What was sequenced was peripheral blood. The receptor's source is a man in his fifties with active or convalescent COVID-19. The chain couples TRBV14 to TRBJ2-7; perhaps TRBD1 as D (5 bases). CDR3 DNA: TGTGCCAGCAGCCAAGACCTCGGACACCTCTACGAGCAGTACTTC. It codes for CASSQDLGHLYEQYF.